Detailed here is one T cell receptor (beta chain). This specimen belongs to a study of blood T cell repertoires in COVID-19. Study-wide context: The United States, Italy and Spain supplied acute and convalescent COVID-19 samples.

Authors' analysis steps: Amplified reference gene primers provided the basis for estimating nucleated cell counts. Using immunoSEQ multiplex PCR, the repertoire was profiled, and TCRdb retains in-frame clones only, with some absent. Clone size and the V and J calls come from that table; the DNA yielded D and trimming. Of more than 95,000 clones in the sample, roughly 84% are singletons; the top ten hold around 12%. The V and J ends lost 2 bases and 10 bases respectively, with 18 bases between them. Germline V gives CDR1 LGHDT, CDR2 YNNKEL (reference sequence). The CDR3 totals 16 residues. The genes are TRBV3-1 (or the pseudogene TRBV3-2) and TRBJ1-6, with D tentatively TRBD1 (5 bases). Sequencing used peripheral blood. The receptor's source is a human donor in a cohort sampled during active COVID-19. The CDR3 sequence: CASSQTSGTGGSPLHF. The CDR3 DNA sequence: TGTGCCAGCAGCCAAACGAGTGGGACGGGGGGATCACCCCTCCACTTT.